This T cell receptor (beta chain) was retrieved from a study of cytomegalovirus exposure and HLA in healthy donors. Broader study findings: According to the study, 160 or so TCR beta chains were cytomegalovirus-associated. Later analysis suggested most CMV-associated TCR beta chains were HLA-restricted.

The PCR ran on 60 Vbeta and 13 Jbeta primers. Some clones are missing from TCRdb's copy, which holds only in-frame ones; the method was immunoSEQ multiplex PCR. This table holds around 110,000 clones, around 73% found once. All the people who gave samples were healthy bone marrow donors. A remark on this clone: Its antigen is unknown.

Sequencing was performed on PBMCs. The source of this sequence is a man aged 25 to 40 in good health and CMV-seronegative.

The DNA of the CDR3 is TGTGCCAGCAGCTTCAGGGGGGAGACCCAGTACTTC. It yields the protein CASSFRGETQYF. V is TRBV5-4 and J is TRBJ2-5; 7 bases agree with TRBD1. The trim removed 2 bases at V and 5 bases at J, leaving 0 bases unmatched. Germline V lookup: CDR1 SGHNT, CDR2 YYREEE (reference sequence). CDR3 length: 12 residues. The variable domain in full, completed from reference TRBV5-4 and TRBJ2-5, reads ETGVTQSPTHLIKTRGQQVTLRCSSQSGHNTVSWYQQALGQGPQFIFQYYREEENGRGNFPPRFSGLQFPNYSSELNVNALELDDSALYLCASSFRGETQYFGPGTRLLVL.